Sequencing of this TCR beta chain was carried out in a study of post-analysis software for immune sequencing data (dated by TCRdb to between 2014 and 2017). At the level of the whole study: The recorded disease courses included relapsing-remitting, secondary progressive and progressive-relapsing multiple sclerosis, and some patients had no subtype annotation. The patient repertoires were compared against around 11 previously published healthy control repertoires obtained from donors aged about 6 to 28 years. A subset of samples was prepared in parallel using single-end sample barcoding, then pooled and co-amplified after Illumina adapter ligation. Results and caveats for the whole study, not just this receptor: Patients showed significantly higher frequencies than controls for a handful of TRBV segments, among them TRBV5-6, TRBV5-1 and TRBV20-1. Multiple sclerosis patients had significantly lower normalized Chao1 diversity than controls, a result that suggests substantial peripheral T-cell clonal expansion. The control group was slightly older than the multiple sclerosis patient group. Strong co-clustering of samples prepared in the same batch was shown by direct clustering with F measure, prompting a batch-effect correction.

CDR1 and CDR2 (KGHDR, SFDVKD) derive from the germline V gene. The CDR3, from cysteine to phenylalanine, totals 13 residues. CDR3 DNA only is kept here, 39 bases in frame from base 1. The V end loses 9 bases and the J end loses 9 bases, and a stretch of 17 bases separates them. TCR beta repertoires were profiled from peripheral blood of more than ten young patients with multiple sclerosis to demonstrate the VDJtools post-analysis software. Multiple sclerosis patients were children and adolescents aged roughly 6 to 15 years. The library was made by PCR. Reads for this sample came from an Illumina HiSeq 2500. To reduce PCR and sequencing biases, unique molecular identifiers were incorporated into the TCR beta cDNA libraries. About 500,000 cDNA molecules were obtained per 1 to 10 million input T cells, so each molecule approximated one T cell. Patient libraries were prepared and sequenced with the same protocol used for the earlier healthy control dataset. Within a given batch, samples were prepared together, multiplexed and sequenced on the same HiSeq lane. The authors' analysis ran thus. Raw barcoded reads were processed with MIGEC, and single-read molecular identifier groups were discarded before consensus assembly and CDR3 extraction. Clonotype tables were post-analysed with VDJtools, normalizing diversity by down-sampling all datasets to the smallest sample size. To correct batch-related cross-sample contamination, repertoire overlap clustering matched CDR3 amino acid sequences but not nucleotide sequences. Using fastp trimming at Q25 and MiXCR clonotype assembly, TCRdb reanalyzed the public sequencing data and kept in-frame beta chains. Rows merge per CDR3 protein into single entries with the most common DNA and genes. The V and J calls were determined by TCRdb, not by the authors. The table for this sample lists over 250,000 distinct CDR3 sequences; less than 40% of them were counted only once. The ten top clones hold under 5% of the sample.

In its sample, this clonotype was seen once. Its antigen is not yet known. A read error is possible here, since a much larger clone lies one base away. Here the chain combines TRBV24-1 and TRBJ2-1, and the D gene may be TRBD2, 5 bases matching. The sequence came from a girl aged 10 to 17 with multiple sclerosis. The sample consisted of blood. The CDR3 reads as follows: CATGSRGSGEQFF. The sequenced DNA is TGTGCCACCGGCTCACGAGGGAGTGGTGAGCAGTTCTTC.